This T cell receptor (beta chain) was found in a study of identical twins. Study results and limitations: Potential partial confounding of zero-insertion analyses by invariant MAIT and iNKT cells was noted.

A universal primer site came from template switching; cDNA carried unique molecular identifiers. TCRdb re-called the 5' RACE reads with MiXCR, one entry per CDR3 protein. Of fewer than 350,000 distinct CDR3 sequences listed, under 9.5% are singletons. To note about this clonotype: Its target is unknown.

The CDR3 covers 15 residues. The junction had 11 bases not matched to a gene; V was cut back by 5 bases and J by 6 bases. Looked up from germline, CDR1 is SGHTA and CDR2 is FQGNSA. This sample also appeared in a second study, on yellow fever vaccine responses in identical twins.

Input material: memory (CD45RO+) T cells sorted from blood. The TCR comes from a woman under 30 in good health. V gene TRBV7-2 combines with J gene TRBJ2-3; 7 nucleotides align to TRBD2. The CDR3 spells CASSRGGAGTDTQYF. In DNA form, the CDR3 reads TGTGCCAGCAGCCGCGGGGGAGCGGGTACGGATACGCAGTATTTT.